Shown below are 9 T cell receptor beta chains from a single sample sequenced in a study of response to subunit inactivated influenza vaccine. MiXCR, applied by TCRdb to the RT-PCR reads, yields one record per CDR3 protein. The sample shows over 800,000 distinct CDR3 sequences, around 20% of them seen only once. The starting material was PBMCs from blood, obtained approximately 5 days after vaccination. The source of these receptors is a man aged 45-65 years who received an inactivated influenza vaccine.

This clonotype showed up just a few times. V usage is TRBV29-1 and J usage is TRBJ2-7; TRBD1 matches at 10 bases. Germline CDR1 is SQVTM and CDR2 is ANQGSEA. CDR3 size: 13 residues. The V gene end was trimmed by 3 bases and the J gene end by 6 bases; junction bases not matched to a gene: 5. The CDR3 bases are TGCAGCGTTGAGGTGGGACAGGGGTTCGAGCAGTACTTC. Its protein is CSVEVGQGFEQYF.

This chain joins TRBV4-1 and TRBJ2-5; TRBD1 might be the D (5 bases). This CDR3 contains 15 residues. Germline V gene sequence: CDR1 MGHRA, CDR2 YSYEKL. V dropped 2 bases and J dropped 0 bases, with 10 bases sitting between them. The DNA of the CDR3 is TGCGCCAGCAGCCAATGGGGCAGAAACCAAGAGACCCAGTACTTC. It translates to CASSQWGRNQETQYF.

The chain has TRBV11-2 and TRBJ2-5, with D unclear. Trimming left V 6 bases short and J 1 base short, with 12 bases between. This CDR3 is 14 amino acids long. The germline gives CDR1 SGHAT, CDR2 FQNNGV. The CDR3 loop reads CASSHDRFQETQYF. CDR3 bases: TGTGCCAGCAGTCACGACCGCTTCCAAGAGACCCAGTACTTC.

This clonotype was detected only a few times. The V and J genes are TRBV13 and TRBJ2-3, with 11 nucleotides matching TRBD2. The CDR3 has 20 residues. Germline-derived CDR1 and CDR2 are PRHDT and FYEKMQ (reference sequence). The V segment lost 3 bases and the J segment 0 bases; nucleotides outside the gene matches: 14. The CDR3 sequence: CASSFTSRIAGGFSTDTQYF. The CDR3 region has the DNA TGTGCCAGCAGCTTCACCTCGAGAATAGCGGGGGGGTTTAGCACAGATACGCAGTATTTT.

This clonotype was observed at least ten times. The J gene is TRBJ2-7, the V gene TRBV14; D unclear. Trimming took 0 bases from V and 4 from J, leaving 4 bases between them. The CDR3 is 12 amino acids. Germline values: CDR1 SGHDN, CDR2 FVKESK. Written as DNA, the CDR3 is TGTGCCAGCAGCCAAGATCGGTACGAGCAGTACTTC. Translated: CASSQDRYEQYF.

The rearrangement links TRBV7-3 to TRBJ2-1; TRBD1 aligns across 7 bases. Trimming cost V 5 bases and J 6 bases; bases outside gene matches: 4. CDR3 length: 13 residues. CDR1 is SGHTA, CDR2 FQGTGA, per germline. Here the CDR3 DNA reads TGTGCCAGCAGCACAGGACAGGCCAATGAGCAGTTCTTC. It codes for CASSTGQANEQFF.

This clonotype was detected only a few times. V gene TRBV12-3 or TRBV12-4 combines with J gene TRBJ1-1; weak D call: TRBD1 (5 bases). This CDR3 is built from 13 residues. Trimming pared 5 bases from V and 7 bases from J, leaving 14 bases between. The CDR3 nucleotides read TGTGCCAGCAGTACTCGCGAGGGGAGTGAAGCTTTCTTT. It translates to CASSTREGSEAFF.

This clonotype was seen a few times. This chain joins TRBV28 and TRBJ2-7; 9 nucleotides align to TRBD2. V shed 1 base, J shed 5 bases, and the junction held 9 bases outside the gene matches. The germline gives CDR1 MDHEN, CDR2 SYDVKM. The CDR3 consists of 16 residues. The CDR3 bases are TGTGCCAGCAGTTTATTTTTTGCGGGAGGGCTAAACGAGCAGTACTTC. Translating it yields CASSLFFAGGLNEQYF.

This clonotype has more than one count but fewer than ten. The chain links TRBV24-1 to TRBJ2-7, with 10 bases lining up with TRBD1. The length of the CDR3 is 13 residues. Germline loops: CDR1 KGHDR, CDR2 SFDVKD. V lost 5 bases and J lost 5; bases outside the gene matches: 2. CDR3 in amino acids: CATSAGQGDEQYF. The CDR3 DNA reads TGTGCCACCAGTGCCGGACAGGGGGACGAGCAGTACTTC.